This T cell receptor beta chain was documented in a study of CD8+CD57+ T cells in acquired aplastic anemia (dated by TCRdb to 2017 to 2018). For the wider study: A mean of approximately 3 ug of DNA, ranging from about 0.2 to 27.4 ug, was extracted from sorted CD4+ and CD8+ cells. CD8+CD57+ expansion was defined as a frequency above the mean frequency observed in healthy subjects.

Flow cytometry had shown CD8+CD57+ cell expansion in the patients selected for sequencing. Every patient had a diagnosis of severe acquired aplastic anemia based on International Study of Aplastic Anemia and Agranulocytosis and Camitta criteria. Patients had received no therapy at the time of blood sampling. The study deep-sequenced TCR repertoires of sorted CD4+ and CD8+ blood T cells from severe aplastic anemia patients and healthy subjects. In the USA, patient enrollment took place under clinicaltrials.gov protocols 00001620, 01623167, 00001397, 00071045, 00081523 and 00961064. Ficoll-Paque density gradient centrifugation was used to isolate peripheral blood mononuclear cells. Before DNA was extracted, CD4+ and CD8+ T cells were sorted using either FACS or magnetic beads. With regard to this clonotype: Its antigen specificity is not known. Base qualities are not provided; no much larger clone lies one nucleotide away.

TCR beta VDJ combination and CDR3 sequence profiling used genomic DNA as the template. An Illumina HiSeq 2000 was used for TCR repertoire sequencing. In the original analysis: TRBV/TRBJ rearrangement plots, CDR3 size and DJ length profiles, and Simpson's diversity index were used to assess repertoires. Whichever DNA sequence was most abundant in the deep sequencing data was defined as the immunodominant clone. CDR3 amino acid sequences were checked for sharing across subjects and were also compared against the VDJdb database and published repertoires. TCRdb itself trimmed the public reads at Q25 with fastp, ran MiXCR and retained productive beta chains. Identical CDR3 proteins give one entry, which carries the most common genes and DNA. TCRdb, not the original authors, processed these V and J calls. The sample includes roughly 100,000 distinct CDR3 sequences, with around 68% observed a single time. 55% to 65% of the sample goes to the ten largest clones.

CDR1 MNHNS and CDR2 SASEGT are derived from the germline V gene. V is cut by 6 bases and J by 5 bases, and the space between the germline ends is 15 bases. Counted from cysteine to phenylalanine, this CDR3 has 14 amino acids. The entry retains the CDR3 DNA only, 42 bases that are in frame from base 1. Broad study findings and their caveats: Around 28 CD8+ CDR3 sequences were found to be shared between patients and controls, but these sequences appeared to be highly expressed in patients and within the immunodominant clones of the patients. No significant difference in CD8+ Simpson's diversity was found between patients and healthy controls (P=0.060).

The receptor was isolated from a human donor with aplastic anemia. The sequencing sample was made of sorted CD4+, CD8+, or CD8+CD57+ T cells (not recorded which) from PBMCs. Recombination joined TRBV6-1 with TRBJ2-3; TRBD1 is possibly the D segment (5 matching bases). At the DNA level, the sequence is TGTGCCAGCAGCCAGGGTCTCGGTGTAGATACGCAGTATTTT. This is translated as CASSQGLGVDTQYF.